A selection of T cell receptor beta chains follows, all from one sample in a study of blood T cell repertoires in COVID-19. Method: immunoSEQ multiplex PCR; TCRdb's copy keeps in-frame clones and lacks some. The sample lists a few hundred thousand clones, more than 75% occurring once. The sequenced sample consisted of PBMCs or T cells enriched from blood (not recorded which). These receptors came from a woman in her 50s who had been exposed to COVID-19. CDR3s include the opening cysteine and the closing phenylalanine or tryptophan. Each record gives: J gene, D gene, V gene, clone size, CDR3 DNA, CDR3 protein. A D gene is named only where the DNA matches it firmly. Clone sizes are given selectively: once, few, many, or a class where the clone is expanded.

>TRBJ1-6|NA|TRBV30|NA
TGTGCCTGGAGTGGAATAGAATCACCCCTCCACTTT
CAWSGIESPLHF
>TRBJ1-1|NA|TRBV5-1|once
TGCGCCAGCAGCTATCAGCGGAACACTGAAGCTTTCTTT
CASSYQRNTEAFF
>TRBJ2-3|NA|TRBV24-1|NA
TGTGCCACCAGTGATTGGAGGGGGGGGAGGACAGATACGCAGTATTTT
CATSDWRGGRTDTQYF
>TRBJ2-7|TRBD1|TRBV6-2/TRBV6-3|once
TGTGCCAGCAGTTCCCAAAGACAGGGGGGCTCCTACGAGCAGTACTTC
CASSSQRQGGSYEQYF
>TRBJ2-5|TRBD1|TRBV19|NA
TGTGCCAGTAGTATAGTCGGACAGGGGTCCCAAGAGACCCAGTACTTC
CASSIVGQGSQETQYF
>TRBJ1-1|TRBD1|TRBV6-5|once
TGTGCCAGCAGTTACTCGATGACAGGGTCCGTGCCTGAAGCTTTCTTT
CASSYSMTGSVPEAFF
>TRBJ2-2|TRBD2|TRBV4-2|NA
TGTGCCAGCAGCCAAGAACTAGCGGGGGAGACCGGGGAGCTGTTTTTT
CASSQELAGETGELFF
>TRBJ1-3|NA|TRBV27|NA
TGTGCCAGCAGTCAGCTTGGGCCTGGAAACACCATATATTTT
CASSQLGPGNTIYF
>TRBJ2-1|NA|TRBV9|NA
TGTGCCAGCAGCGTAGCTACGGGCAGGGAGGTCCACAATGAGCAGTTCTTC
CASSVATGREVHNEQFF
>TRBJ2-1|NA|TRBV6-4|NA
TGTGCCAGCAGTGCCTCCACCGGGACTGGAGGTGAGCAGTTCTTC
CASSASTGTGGEQFF
>TRBJ2-7|TRBD1|TRBV9|NA
TGTGCCAGCAGCTTTCGACAGGGGGATAACTACGAGCAGTACTTC
CASSFRQGDNYEQYF
>TRBJ2-7|TRBD2|TRBV20-1|NA
TGCAGGTGGGGAGGGTACCACGAGCAGTACTTC
CRWGGYHEQYF
>TRBJ2-1|NA|TRBV19|few
TGTGCCAGTAGTCGGGGGTACAATGAGCAGTTCTTC
CASSRGYNEQFF
>TRBJ2-2|TRBD2|TRBV6-4|NA
TGTGCCAGCAGTGACTCAATAAGCGGACTAGTTAACACCGGGGAGCTGTTTTTT
CASSDSISGLVNTGELFF
>TRBJ2-7|TRBD1|TRBV11-1|NA
TGTGCCAGCAGCTTAGAAGGGACAGGGATCCACGAGCAGTACTTC
CASSLEGTGIHEQYF
>TRBJ1-2|NA|TRBV21-1|NA
TGTGCCAGCAGCAAAGAGGTACAGGTTCCATTCTATGGCTACACCTTC
CASSKEVQVPFYGYTF
>TRBJ1-4|TRBD1|TRBV18|few
TGTGCCAGCTCACCACCTGTCCCGGGACAGCAAAAACTGTTTTTT
CASSPPVPGQQKLFF
>TRBJ1-1|NA|TRBV29-1|NA
TGCAGCGCCCGTCGCGGAGTGGGAGGGGAAGCTTTCTTT
CSARRGVGGEAFF
>TRBJ2-7|NA|TRBV5-1|few
TGCGCCAGCAGCTTGGTGGCAGGCGTAACCTACGAGCAGTACTTC
CASSLVAGVTYEQYF
>TRBJ1-5|NA|TRBV7-9|NA
TGTGCCAGCAAGCCCCGCGGGGGGGCCCCAAGCAATCAGCCCCAGCATTTT
CASKPRGGAPSNQPQHF
>TRBJ1-2|NA|TRBV28|NA
TGTGCCAGCGGAGCCTATGGCTACACCTTC
CASGAYGYTF
>TRBJ2-6|NA|TRBV19|NA
TGTGCCAGTTCCTTAGGCGGAAAACTCTCTGGGGCCAACGTCCTGACTTTC
CASSLGGKLSGANVLTF
>TRBJ1-3|TRBD1|TRBV11-1|NA
TGTGCCAGCAGCCCGACAGGGAATTGGAGAAACACCATATATTTT
CASSPTGNWRNTIYF
>TRBJ2-1|TRBD2|TRBV12-5|NA
TGTGCTAGCCGAGGGGAGGGAATATCCTACAATGAGCAGTTCTTC
CASRGEGISYNEQFF
>TRBJ1-2|NA|TRBV3-1/TRBV3-2|NA
TGTGCCAGCAGCCAAGTAGGCGGCGCCACCGTATGGGGCTACACCTTC
CASSQVGGATVWGYTF
>TRBJ1-1|NA|TRBV5-4|NA
TGTGCCAGCGAGGCGTCTTGGGAGACTGAAGCTTTCTTT
CASEASWETEAFF
>TRBJ1-1|NA|TRBV11-2|NA
TGTGCCAGCAGCTTTAAGACAGGATCGAACACTGAAGCTTTCTTT
CASSFKTGSNTEAFF